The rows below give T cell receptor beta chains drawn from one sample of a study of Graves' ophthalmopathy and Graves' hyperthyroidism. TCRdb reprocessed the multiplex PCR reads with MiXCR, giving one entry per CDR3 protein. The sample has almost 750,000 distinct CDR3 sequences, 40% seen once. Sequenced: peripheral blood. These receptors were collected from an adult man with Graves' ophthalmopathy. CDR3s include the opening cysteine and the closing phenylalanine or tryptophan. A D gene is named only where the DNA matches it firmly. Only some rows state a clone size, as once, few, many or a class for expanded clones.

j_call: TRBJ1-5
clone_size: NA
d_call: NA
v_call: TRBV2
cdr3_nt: TGTGCCAGCAGATACGGGGGGCAGGGCAGGCAGCCCCAGCATTTT
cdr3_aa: CASRYGGQGRQPQHF

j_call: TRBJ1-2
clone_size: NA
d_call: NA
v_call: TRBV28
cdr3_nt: TGTGCCAGCAGCACGACACCTAGCTATGGCTACACCTTC
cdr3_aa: CASSTTPSYGYTF

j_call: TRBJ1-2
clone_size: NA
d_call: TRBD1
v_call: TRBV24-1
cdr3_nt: TGTGCCACCAGTGCCACCGGGACAGACGATAACTATGGCTACACCTTC
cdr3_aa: CATSATGTDDNYGYTF

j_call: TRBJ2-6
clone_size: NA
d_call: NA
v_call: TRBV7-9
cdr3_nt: TGTGCCAGCAGCTTAGTTGGGCAGGGGGCCAACGTCCTGACTTTC
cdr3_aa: CASSLVGQGANVLTF

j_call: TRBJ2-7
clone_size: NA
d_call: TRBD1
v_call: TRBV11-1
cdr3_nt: TGTGCCAGCAGTTACGCTCATTCGGCAGGGGGCATCGAGCAGTACTTC
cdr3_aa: CASSYAHSAGGIEQYF

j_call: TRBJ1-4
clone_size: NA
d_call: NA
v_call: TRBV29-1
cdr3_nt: TGCAGCGTTGATCGGGGGGCGAGAAAACTGTTTTTT
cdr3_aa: CSVDRGARKLFF

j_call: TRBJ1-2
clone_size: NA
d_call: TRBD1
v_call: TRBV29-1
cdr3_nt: TGCAGCGTTCAGACAGGGGACAACTATGGCTACACCTTC
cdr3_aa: CSVQTGDNYGYTF

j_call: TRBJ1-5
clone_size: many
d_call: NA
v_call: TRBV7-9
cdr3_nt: TGTGCCAGCAGCTTAGATGGAGGTCAGCCCCAGCATTTT
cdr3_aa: CASSLDGGQPQHF

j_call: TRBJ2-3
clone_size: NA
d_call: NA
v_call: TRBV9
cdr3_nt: TGTGCCAGCAGCGTAGCCTCCGGAAGCGGAATCACAGATACGCAGTATTTT
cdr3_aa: CASSVASGSGITDTQYF

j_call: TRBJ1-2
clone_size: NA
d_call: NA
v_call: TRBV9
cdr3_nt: TGTGCCAGCAGGGGTTTTGGGGTCGCATGGGAAAACTATGGCTACACCTTC
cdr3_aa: CASRGFGVAWENYGYTF

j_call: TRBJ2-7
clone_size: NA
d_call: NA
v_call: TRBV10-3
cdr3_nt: TGTGCCAGCAGTTACGACAGGGAGGGATACTACGAGCAGTACTTC
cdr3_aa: CASSYDREGYYEQYF

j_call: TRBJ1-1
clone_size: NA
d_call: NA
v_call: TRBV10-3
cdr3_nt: TGTGCCAGCACCATCAGGGTGAACACTGAAGCTTTCTTT
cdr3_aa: CASTIRVNTEAFF

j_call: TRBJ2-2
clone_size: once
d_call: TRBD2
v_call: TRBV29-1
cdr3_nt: TGCAGCCTAACTAGCGGGAGCACCGGGGAGCTGTTTTTT
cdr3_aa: CSLTSGSTGELFF

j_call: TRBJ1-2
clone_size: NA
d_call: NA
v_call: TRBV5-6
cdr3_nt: TGTGCCAGCAGCTTGGTAGGGGCAAAGTATGGCTACACCTTC
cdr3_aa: CASSLVGAKYGYTF

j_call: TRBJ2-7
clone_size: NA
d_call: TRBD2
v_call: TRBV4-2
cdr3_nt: TGTGCCAGCAGCCAAGATAGGGGGCTAGCGGGAGTGTACGAGCAGTACTTC
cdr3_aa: CASSQDRGLAGVYEQYF

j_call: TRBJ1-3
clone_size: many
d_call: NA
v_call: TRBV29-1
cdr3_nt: TGCAGCGTTGTATCCGGGGACCTTAACACCATATATTTT
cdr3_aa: CSVVSGDLNTIYF

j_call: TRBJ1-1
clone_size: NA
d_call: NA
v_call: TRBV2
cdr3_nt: TGTGCCAGCAGCCCGCAAGATCAGAACCCTGAAGCTTTCTTT
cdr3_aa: CASSPQDQNPEAFF

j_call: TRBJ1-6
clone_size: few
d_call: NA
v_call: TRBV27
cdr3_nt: TGTGCCAGCAGTCTAACCGGGACTTCACCCCTCCACTTT
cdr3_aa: CASSLTGTSPLHF

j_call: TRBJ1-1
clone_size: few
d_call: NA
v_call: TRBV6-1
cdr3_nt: TGTGCCAGCTCACAGACGAGGGAGAACACTGAAGCTTTCTTT
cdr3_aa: CASSQTRENTEAFF

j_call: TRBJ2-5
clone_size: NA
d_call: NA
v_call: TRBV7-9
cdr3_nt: TGTGCCAGCAGGCAAAGCCAGGCTCTGGGGGGGACCCAGTACTTC
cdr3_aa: CASRQSQALGGTQYF

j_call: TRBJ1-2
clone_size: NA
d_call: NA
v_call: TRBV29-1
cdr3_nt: TGCAGCGTTGAAGGGGCTGGTCGCTACACCTTC
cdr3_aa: CSVEGAGRYTF

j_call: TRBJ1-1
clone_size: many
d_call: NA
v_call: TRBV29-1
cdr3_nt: TGCAGCGTCACCACAGGGAACACTGAAGCTTTCTTT
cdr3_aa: CSVTTGNTEAFF

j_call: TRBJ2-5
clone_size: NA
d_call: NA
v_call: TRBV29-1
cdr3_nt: TGCAGCGTTGACACGGGGTGGGGTCAGCCCCAGTACTTC
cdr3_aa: CSVDTGWGQPQYF

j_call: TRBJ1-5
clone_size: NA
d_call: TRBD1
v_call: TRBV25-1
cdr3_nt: TGTGCCAGCGTTGGGACAGGGGGCCTGCCCCAGCATTTT
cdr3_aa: CASVGTGGLPQHF

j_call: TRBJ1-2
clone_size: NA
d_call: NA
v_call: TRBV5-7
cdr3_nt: TGTGCCAGCACCCAGACGGCAGCTGGCTACACCTTC
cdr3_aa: CASTQTAAGYTF

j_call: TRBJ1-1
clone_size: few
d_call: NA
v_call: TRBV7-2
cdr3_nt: TGTGCCAGCAGCCTACGGGTGGAGGAGAACACTGAAGCTTTCTTT
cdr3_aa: CASSLRVEENTEAFF

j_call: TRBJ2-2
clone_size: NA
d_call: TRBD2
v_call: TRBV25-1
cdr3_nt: TGTGCCAGCAGTTACGGGACTAGCGGCACCGGGGAGCTGTTTTTT
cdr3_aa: CASSYGTSGTGELFF

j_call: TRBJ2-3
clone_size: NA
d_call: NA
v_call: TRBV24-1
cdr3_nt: TGTGCCACCAGTGTCGTGGGACTCACGCAGTATTTT
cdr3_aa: CATSVVGLTQYF

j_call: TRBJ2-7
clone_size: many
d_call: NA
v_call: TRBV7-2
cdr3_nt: TGTGCCAGCAGCTTAGACGGCAGGGGCTACGAGCAGTACTTC
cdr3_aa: CASSLDGRGYEQYF

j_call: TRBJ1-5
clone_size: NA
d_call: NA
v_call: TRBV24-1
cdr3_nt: TGTGCCACCAGTGATTCAAGGGGGAGAAATAGCAATCAGCCCCAGCATTTT
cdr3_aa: CATSDSRGRNSNQPQHF

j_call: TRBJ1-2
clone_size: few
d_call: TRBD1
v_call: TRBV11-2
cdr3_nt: TGTGCCAGCAGCTTAGAAGCCGGGGGACAGGGTTATGGCTACACCTTC
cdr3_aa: CASSLEAGGQGYGYTF

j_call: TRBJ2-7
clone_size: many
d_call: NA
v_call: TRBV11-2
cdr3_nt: TGTGCCAGCAGCTCGGGACCGCAGTACTTC
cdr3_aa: CASSSGPQYF

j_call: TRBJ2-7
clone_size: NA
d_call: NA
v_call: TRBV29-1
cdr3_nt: TGCAGCGTCTCTGCCGTGAGCTCCTACGAGCAGTACTTC
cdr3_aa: CSVSAVSSYEQYF

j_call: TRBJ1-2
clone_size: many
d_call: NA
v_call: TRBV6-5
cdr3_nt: TGTGCCAGCAGTGAAAACCAGGGCTATGGCTACACCTTC
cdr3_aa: CASSENQGYGYTF

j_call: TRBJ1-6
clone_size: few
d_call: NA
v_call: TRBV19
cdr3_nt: TGTGCCAGTTCAATGAGGGATAATTCACCCCTCCACTTT
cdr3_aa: CASSMRDNSPLHF

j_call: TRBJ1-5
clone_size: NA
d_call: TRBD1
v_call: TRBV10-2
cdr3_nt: TGCGCCAGCAGTGAATATGAGCAGGGGGCTAAGAATCAGCCCCAGCATTTT
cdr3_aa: CASSEYEQGAKNQPQHF

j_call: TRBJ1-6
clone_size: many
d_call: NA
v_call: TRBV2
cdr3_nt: TGTGCCAGCAATACAGGTCATAATTCACCCCTCCACTTT
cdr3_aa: CASNTGHNSPLHF